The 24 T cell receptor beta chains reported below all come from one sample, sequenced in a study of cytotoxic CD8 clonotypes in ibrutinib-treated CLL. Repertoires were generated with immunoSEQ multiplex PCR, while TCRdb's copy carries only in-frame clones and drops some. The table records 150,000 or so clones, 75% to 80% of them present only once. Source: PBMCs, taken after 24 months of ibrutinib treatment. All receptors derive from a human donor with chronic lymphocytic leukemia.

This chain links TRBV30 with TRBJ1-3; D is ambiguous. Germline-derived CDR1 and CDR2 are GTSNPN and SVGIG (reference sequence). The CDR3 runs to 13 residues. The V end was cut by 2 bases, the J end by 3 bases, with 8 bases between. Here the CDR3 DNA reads TGTGCCTGGAGTCGAATAGGTGGAAACACCATATATTTT. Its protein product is CAWSRIGGNTIYF.

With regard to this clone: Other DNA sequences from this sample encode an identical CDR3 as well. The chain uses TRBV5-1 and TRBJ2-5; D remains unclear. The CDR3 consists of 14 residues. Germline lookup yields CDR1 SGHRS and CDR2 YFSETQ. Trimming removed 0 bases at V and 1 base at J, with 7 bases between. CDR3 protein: CASSLAGPQETQYF. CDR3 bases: TGCGCCAGCAGCTTGGCCGGGCCCCAAGAGACCCAGTACTTC.

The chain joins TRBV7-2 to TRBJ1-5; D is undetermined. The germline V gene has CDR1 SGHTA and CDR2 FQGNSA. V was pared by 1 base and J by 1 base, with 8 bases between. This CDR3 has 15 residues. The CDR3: CASSLVGLSNQPQHF. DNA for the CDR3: TGTGCCAGCAGCTTAGTCGGCCTAAGCAATCAGCCCCAGCATTTT.

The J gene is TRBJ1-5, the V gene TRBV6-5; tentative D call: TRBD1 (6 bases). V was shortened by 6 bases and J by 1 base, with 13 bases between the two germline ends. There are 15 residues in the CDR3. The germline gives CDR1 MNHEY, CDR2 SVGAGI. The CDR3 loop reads CASRGGPGSNQPQHF. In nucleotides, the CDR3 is TGTGCCAGCAGGGGGGGCCCCGGGAGCAATCAGCCCCAGCATTTT.

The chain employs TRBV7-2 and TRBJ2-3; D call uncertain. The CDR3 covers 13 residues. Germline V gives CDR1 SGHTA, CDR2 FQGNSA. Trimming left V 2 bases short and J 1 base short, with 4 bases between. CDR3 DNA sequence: TGTGCCAGCAGCTTATCCCGCACAGATACGCAGTATTTT. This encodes CASSLSRTDTQYF.

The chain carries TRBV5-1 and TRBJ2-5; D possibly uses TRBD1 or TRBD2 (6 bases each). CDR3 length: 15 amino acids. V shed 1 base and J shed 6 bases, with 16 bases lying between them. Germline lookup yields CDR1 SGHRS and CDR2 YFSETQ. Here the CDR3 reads CASSLTQGGSKTQYF. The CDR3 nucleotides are TGCGCCAGCAGCTTGACCCAAGGGGGGTCGAAGACCCAGTACTTC.

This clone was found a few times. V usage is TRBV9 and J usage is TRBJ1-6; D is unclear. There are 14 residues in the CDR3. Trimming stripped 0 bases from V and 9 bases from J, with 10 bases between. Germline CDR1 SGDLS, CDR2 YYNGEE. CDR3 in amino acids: CASSVGTVGSPLHF. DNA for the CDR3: TGTGCCAGCAGCGTAGGGACCGTCGGTTCACCCCTCCACTTT.

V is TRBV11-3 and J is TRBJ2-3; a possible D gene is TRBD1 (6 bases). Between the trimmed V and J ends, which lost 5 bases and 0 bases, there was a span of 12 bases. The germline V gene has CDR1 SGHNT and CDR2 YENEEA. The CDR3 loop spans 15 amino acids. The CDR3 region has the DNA TGTGCCAGCAGCCCTGGGGGCCCCAGCACAGATACGCAGTATTTT. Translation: CASSPGGPSTDTQYF. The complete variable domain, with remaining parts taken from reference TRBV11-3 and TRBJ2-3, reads EAGVVQSPRYKIIEKKQPVAFWCNPISGHNTLYWYLQNLGQGPELLIRYENEEAVDDSQLPKDRFSAERLKGVDSTLKIQPAELGDSAVYLCASSPGGPSTDTQYFGPGTRLTVL.

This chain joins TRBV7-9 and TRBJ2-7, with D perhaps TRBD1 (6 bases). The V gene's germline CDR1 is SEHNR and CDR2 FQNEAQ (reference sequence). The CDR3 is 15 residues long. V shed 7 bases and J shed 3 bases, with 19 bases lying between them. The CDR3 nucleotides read TGTGCCAGCACCCAAGGGGGTTGGACAGTCTACGAGCAGTACTTC. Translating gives CASTQGGWTVYEQYF.

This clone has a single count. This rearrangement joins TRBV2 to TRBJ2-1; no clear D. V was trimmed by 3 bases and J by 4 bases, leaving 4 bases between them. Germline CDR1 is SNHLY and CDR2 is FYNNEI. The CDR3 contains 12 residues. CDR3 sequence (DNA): TGTGCCAGCAGTGAGCAGTACAATGAGCAGTTCTTC. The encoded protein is CASSEQYNEQFF.

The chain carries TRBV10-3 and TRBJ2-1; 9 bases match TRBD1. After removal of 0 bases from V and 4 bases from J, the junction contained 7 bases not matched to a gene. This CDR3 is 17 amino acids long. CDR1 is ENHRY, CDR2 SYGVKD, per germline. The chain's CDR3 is CAISESGRDRAYNEQFF. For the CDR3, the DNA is TGTGCCATCAGTGAGTCGGGCAGGGACAGGGCTTACAATGAGCAGTTCTTC.

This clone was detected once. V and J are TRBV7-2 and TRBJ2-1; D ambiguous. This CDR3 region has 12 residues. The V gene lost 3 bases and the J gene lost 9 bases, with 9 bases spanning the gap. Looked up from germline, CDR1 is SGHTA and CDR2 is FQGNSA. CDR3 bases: TGTGCCAGCAGCTTTCGGCGCGGTGAGCAGTTCTTC. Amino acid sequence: CASSFRRGEQFF. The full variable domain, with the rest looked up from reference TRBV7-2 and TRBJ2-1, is GAGVSQSPSNKVTEKGKDVELRCDPISGHTALYWYRQSLGQGLEFLIYFQGNSAPDKSGLPSDRFSAERTGGSVSTLTIQRTQQEDSAVYLCASSFRRGEQFFGPGTRLTVL.

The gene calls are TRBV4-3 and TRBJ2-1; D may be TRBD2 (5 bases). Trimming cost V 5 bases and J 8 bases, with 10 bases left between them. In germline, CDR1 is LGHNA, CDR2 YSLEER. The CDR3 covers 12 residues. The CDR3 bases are TGCGCCAGCAGCGTCCGGCGGGATGAGCAGTTCTTC. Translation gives CASSVRRDEQFF.

The CDR3 DNA reads TGTGCCAGCGGCGGGACGTGGGAGACCCAGTACTTC. Translation: CASGGTWETQYF. The rearrangement joins TRBV6-1 to TRBJ2-5; D is perhaps TRBD2 (6 bases). Between the trimmed V and J ends, which lost 8 bases and 5 bases, there was a span of 12 bases. The CDR3 length is 12 residues. Germline V gene lookup returns CDR1 MNHNS and CDR2 SASEGT.

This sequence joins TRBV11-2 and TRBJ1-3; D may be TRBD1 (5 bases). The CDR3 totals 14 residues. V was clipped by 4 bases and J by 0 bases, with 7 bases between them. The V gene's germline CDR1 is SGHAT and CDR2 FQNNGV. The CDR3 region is CASSWGASGNTIYF. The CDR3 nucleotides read TGTGCCAGCAGCTGGGGCGCCTCTGGAAACACCATATATTTT.

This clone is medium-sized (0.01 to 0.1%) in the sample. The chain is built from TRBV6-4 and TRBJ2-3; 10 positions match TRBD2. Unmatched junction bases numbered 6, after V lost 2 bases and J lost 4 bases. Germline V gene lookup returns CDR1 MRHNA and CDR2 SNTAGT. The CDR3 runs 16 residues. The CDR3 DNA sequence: TGTGCCAGCAGTGACCAGGCTAGCGGGGGCCCAGATACGCAGTATTTT. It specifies CASSDQASGGPDTQYF.

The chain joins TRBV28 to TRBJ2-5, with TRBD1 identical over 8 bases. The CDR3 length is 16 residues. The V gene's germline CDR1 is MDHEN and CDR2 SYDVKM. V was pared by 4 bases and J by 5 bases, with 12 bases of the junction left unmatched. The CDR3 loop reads CASSSSQGQGWETQYF. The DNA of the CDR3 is TGTGCCAGCAGTTCCAGCCAAGGACAGGGTTGGGAGACCCAGTACTTC.

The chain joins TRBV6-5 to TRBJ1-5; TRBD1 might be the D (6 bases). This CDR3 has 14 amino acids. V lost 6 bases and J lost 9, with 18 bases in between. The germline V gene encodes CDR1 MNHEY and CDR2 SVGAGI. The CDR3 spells CASSPNLGAAPQHF. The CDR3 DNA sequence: TGTGCCAGCAGCCCCAACTTGGGGGCAGCGCCCCAGCATTTT.

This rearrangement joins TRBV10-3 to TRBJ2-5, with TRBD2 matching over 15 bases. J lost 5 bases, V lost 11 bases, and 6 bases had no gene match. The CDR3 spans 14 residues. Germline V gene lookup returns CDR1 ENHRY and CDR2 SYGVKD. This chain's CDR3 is CAAAGTSGGETQYF. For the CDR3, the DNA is TGTGCCGCCGCCGGGACTAGCGGGGGGGAGACCCAGTACTTC.

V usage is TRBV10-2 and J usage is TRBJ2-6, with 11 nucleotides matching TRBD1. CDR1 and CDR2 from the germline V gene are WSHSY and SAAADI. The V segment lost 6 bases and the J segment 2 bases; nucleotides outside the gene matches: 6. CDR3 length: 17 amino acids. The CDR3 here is CASRGTGGSPGANVLTF. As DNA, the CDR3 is TGCGCCAGCAGGGGGACAGGGGGATCCCCTGGGGCCAACGTCCTGACTTTC.

The CDR3 DNA reads TGTGCCAGCAGCTTAGGGCGGGGGTCGAAGGAGCAGTACTTC. Amino acid sequence: CASSLGRGSKEQYF. J is TRBJ2-7 and V is TRBV7-9, with 7 bases lining up with TRBD2. V gave up 1 base and J gave up 7 bases; unmatched junction bases: 7. Germline values: CDR1 SEHNR, CDR2 FQNEAQ (reference sequence). The CDR3 spans 14 residues.

In nucleotides, the CDR3 is TGTGCCAGCAGTTTATCCGGGACAGCGACCTATGGCTACACCTTC. Amino acid sequence: CASSLSGTATYGYTF. V gene TRBV28 combines with J gene TRBJ1-2; 7 bases match TRBD1. The V and J ends lost 1 base and 4 bases, in that order; junction bases with no gene match: 6. Germline V lookup: CDR1 MDHEN, CDR2 SYDVKM. The CDR3 has 15 residues.

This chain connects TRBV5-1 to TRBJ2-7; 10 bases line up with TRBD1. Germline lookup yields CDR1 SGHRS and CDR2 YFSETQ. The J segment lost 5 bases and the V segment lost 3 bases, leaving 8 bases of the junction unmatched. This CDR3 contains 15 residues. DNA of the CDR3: TGCGCCAGCAGCTCCCAAAAGACAGGGGGCGACGAGCAGTACTTC. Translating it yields CASSSQKTGGDEQYF.

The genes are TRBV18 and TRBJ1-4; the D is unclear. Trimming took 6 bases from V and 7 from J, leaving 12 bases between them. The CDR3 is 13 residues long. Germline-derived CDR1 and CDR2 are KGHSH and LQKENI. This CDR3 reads CASSVEGGEKLFF. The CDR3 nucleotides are TGTGCCAGCTCCGTTGAGGGTGGTGAAAAACTGTTTTTT.